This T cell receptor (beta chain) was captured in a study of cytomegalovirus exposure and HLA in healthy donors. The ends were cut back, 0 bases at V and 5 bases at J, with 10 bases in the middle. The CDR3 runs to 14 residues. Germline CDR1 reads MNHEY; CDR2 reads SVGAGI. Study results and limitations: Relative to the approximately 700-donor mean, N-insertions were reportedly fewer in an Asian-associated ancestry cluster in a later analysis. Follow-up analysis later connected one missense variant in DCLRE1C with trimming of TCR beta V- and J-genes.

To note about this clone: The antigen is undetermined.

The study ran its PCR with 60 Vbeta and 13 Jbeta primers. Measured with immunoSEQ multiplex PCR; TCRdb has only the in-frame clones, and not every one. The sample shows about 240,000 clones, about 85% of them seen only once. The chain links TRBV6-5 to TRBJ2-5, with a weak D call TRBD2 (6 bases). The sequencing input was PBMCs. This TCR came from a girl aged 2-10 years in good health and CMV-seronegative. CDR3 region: CASSYSGGVETQYF. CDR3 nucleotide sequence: TGTGCCAGCAGTTACTCAGGCGGGGTGGAGACCCAGTACTTC.